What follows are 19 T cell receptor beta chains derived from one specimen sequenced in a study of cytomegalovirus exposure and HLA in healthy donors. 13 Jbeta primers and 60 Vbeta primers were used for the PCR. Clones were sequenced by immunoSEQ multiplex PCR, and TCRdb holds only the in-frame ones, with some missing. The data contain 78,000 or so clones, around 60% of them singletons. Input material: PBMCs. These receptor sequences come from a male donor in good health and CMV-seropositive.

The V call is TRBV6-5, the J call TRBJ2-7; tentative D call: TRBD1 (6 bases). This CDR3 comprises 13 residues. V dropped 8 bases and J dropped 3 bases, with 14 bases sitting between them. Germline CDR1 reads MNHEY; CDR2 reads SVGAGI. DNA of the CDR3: TGTGCCAGCGGGAGACAGGTTAGCTACGAGCAGTACTTC. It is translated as CASGRQVSYEQYF.

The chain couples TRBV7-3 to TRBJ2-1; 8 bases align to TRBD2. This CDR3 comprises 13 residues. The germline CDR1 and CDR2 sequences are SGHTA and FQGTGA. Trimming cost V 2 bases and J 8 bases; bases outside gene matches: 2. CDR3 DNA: TGTGCCAGCAGCTTAGTGCGGGAGGATGAGCAGTTCTTC. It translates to CASSLVREDEQFF.

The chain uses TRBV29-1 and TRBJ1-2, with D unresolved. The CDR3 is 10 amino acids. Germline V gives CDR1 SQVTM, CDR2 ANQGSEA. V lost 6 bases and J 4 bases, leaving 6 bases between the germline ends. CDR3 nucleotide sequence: TGCAGCGTGAGTAGCTATGGCTACACCTTC. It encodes CSVSSYGYTF.

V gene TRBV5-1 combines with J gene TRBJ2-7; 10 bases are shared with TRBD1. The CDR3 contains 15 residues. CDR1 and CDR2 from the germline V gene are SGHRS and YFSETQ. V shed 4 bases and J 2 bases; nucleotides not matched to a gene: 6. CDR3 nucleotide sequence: TGCGCCAGCAGCCTAGCTGGGACAGGGGCCTACGAGCAGTACTTC. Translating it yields CASSLAGTGAYEQYF.

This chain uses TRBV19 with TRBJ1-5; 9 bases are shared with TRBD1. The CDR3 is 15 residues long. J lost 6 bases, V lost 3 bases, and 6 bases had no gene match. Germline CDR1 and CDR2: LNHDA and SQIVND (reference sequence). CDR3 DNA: TGTGCCAGTAGTATCCCGACAGGGGGTCGTCAGCCCCAGCATTTT. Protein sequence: CASSIPTGGRQPQHF.

The CDR3 nucleotides read TGTGCCAGCAGTTTACCCGGGGGGGTCTTCTCCGGGGAGCTGTTTTTT. Translated: CASSLPGGVFSGELFF. V usage is TRBV28 and J usage is TRBJ2-2, with 8 bases fitting TRBD2. Germline V gene lookup returns CDR1 MDHEN and CDR2 SYDVKM. This CDR3 spans 16 amino acids. The trim removed 2 bases at V and 6 bases at J, leaving 8 bases unmatched.

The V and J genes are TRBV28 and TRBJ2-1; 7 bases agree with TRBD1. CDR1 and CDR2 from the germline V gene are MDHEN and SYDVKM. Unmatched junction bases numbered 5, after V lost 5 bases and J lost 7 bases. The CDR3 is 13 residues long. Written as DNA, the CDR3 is TGTGCCAGCAGTATCAACAGGGGTAATGAGCAGTTCTTC. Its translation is CASSINRGNEQFF.

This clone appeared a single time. CDR3 sequence (DNA): TGTGCCAGCAGTCTCGGAGGGAACACCGGGGAGCTGTTTTTT. Its protein product is CASSLGGNTGELFF. This chain links TRBV28 with TRBJ2-2; maybe TRBD2 (5 bases). Germline V gene data show CDR1 as MDHEN and CDR2 as SYDVKM. The ends were cut back, 5 bases at V and 1 base at J, with 8 bases in the middle. CDR3 length: 14 residues.

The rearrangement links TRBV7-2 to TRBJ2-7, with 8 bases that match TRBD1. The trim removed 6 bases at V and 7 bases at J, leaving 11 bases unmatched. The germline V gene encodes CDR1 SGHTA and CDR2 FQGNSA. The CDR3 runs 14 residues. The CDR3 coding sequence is TGTGCCAGCAGGACCCCAGGGGGCGATTCAGAGCAGTACTTC. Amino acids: CASRTPGGDSEQYF.

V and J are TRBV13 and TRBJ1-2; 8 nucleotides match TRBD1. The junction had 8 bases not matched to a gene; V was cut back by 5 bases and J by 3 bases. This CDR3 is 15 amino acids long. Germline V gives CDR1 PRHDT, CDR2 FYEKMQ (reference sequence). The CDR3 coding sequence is TGTGCCAGCAGCACCCCCCCGGACAGGGACTATGGCTACACCTTC. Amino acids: CASSTPPDRDYGYTF. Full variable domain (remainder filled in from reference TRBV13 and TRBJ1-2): AAGVIQSPRHLIKEKRETATLKCYPIPRHDTVYWYQQGPGQDPQFLISFYEKMQSDKGSIPDRFSAQQFSDYHSELNMSSLELGDSALYFCASSTPPDRDYGYTFGSGTRLTVV.

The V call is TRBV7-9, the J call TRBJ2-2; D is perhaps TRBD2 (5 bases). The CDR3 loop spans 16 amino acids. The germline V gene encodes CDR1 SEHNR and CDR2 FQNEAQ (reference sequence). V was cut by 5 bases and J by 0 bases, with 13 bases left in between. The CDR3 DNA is TGTGCCAGCAGCCTCGGACTCCTTACGAACACCGGGGAGCTGTTTTTT. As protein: CASSLGLLTNTGELFF. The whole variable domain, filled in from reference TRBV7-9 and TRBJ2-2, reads DTGVSQNPRHKITKRGQNVTFRCDPISEHNRLYWYRQTLGQGPEFLTYFQNEAQLEKSRLLSDRFSAERPKGSFSTLEIQRTEQGDSAMYLCASSLGLLTNTGELFFGEGSRLTVL.

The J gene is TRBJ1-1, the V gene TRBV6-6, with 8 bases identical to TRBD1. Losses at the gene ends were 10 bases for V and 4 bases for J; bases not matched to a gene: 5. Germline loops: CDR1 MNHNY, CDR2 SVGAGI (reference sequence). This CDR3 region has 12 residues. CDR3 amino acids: CAISQGGTEAFF. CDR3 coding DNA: TGTGCCATTTCACAGGGGGGCACTGAAGCTTTCTTT.

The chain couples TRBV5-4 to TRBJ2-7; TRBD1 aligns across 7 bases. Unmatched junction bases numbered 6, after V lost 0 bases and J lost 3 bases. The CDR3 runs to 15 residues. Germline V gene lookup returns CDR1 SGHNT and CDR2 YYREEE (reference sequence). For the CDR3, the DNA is TGTGCCAGCAGCTTGGCCCCGGGGACAGTCTACGAGCAGTACTTC. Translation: CASSLAPGTVYEQYF.

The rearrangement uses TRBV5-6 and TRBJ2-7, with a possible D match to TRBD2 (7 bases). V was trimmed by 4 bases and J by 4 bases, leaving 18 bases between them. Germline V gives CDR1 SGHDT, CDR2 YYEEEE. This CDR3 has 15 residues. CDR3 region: CASSPGVGGAYEQYF. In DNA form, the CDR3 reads TGTGCCAGCAGCCCCGGGGTAGGGGGGGCTTACGAGCAGTACTTC.

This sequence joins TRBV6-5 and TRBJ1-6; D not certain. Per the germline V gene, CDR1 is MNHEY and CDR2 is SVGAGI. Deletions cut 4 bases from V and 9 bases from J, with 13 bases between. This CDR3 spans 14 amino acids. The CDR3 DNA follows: TGTGCCAGCAGTTTAGGACTTCTAGGTTCACCCCTCCACTTT. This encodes CASSLGLLGSPLHF.

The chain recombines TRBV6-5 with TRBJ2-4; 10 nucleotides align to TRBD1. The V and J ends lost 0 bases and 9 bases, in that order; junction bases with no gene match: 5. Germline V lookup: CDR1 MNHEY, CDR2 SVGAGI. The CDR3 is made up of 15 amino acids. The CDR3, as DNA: TGTGCCAGCAGTTACTCAGGACAGGGGGGATCCATTCAGTACTTC. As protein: CASSYSGQGGSIQYF.

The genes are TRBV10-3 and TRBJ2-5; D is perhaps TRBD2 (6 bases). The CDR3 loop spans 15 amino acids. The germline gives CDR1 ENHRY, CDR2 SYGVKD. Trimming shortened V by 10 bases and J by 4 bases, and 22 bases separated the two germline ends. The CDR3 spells CATMGTGTQRETQYF. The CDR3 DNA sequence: TGTGCCACCATGGGCACCGGGACTCAACGAGAGACCCAGTACTTC.

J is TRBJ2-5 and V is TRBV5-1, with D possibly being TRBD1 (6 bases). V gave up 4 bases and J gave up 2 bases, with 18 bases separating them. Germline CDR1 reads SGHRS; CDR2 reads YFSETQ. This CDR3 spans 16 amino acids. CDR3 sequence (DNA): TGCGCCAGCAGCAAAGGACAGAACGTTGATCAAGAGACCCAGTACTTC. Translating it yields CASSKGQNVDQETQYF.

DNA for the CDR3: TGTGCCAGCAGCTTAGGACAGGGGGCTTACAATGAGCAGTTCTTC. Its translation: CASSLGQGAYNEQFF. The V gene is TRBV13, the J gene TRBJ2-1, with 9 bases that match TRBD1. Trimming took 0 bases from V and 4 from J; bases not matched to a gene: 1. Germline assignment: CDR1 PRHDT and CDR2 FYEKMQ (reference sequence). This CDR3 has 15 amino acids.